The T cell receptor (beta chain) under discussion was sequenced for a study of blood T cell repertoires in COVID-19. Study context: Spain, Italy and the United States supplied samples that represented acute and convalescent COVID-19.

Germline V gene data show CDR1 as SGHAT and CDR2 as FQNNGV. Trimming took 5 bases from V and 5 from J; bases not matched to a gene: 11. The CDR3 extends over 16 amino acids. Only one count was recorded for this clone. Original analysis: Amplification of reference gene primers provided the estimated nucleated cell counts. Only in-frame clones appear in the TCRdb table, and some are missing; sequencing was by immunoSEQ multiplex PCR. Clone size and the V and J calls come from that table; the DNA yielded D and trimming. The sample holds around 170,000 clones, roughly 80% seen once. The material sequenced was peripheral blood. The receptor was derived from a woman of 80 years or more with acute or convalescent COVID-19. This chain uses TRBV11-2 with TRBJ2-7; 11 nucleotides match TRBD2. CDR3 nucleotide sequence: TGTGCCAGCAGCACCATAGCGGGAGGGCGCTTCGACGAGCAGTACTTC. Translating gives CASSTIAGGRFDEQYF.